The rows below give T cell receptor beta chains drawn from one sample of a study of T-cell memory formation after mild COVID-19. Each CDR3 protein is one row after TCRdb ran MiXCR on the 5' RACE reads. Found here are fewer than 150,000 distinct CDR3 sequences, about 20% of them singletons; the top ten hold under 50%. The sample taken for sequencing was PBMCs or a T cell subset sorted from them (not recorded which). These receptors originate from a man aged 18 to 29 who had mild COVID-19 (a few samples of this study predate the infection). Cell type and time point are not known. Each CDR3 is given with its conserved first and last residue. The D gene is left open where the match is weak. Expanded clones are given a class, and other clones once, few, many or no size at all.

TRBV7-9	TRBJ2-3	few	NA	TGTGCCAGCAGCGAGTTTTCGGGGCTCAGTAGCACAGATACGCAGTATTTT	CASSEFSGLSSTDTQYF
TRBV5-1	TRBJ2-4	NA	NA	TGCGCCAGCAGCTTGTTAGGGGAAAACATTCAGTACTTC	CASSLLGENIQYF
TRBV6-2/TRBV6-3	TRBJ1-4	few	NA	TGTGCCAGCAGACCACCCGACCCGACGGGGGAAAAACTGTTTTTT	CASRPPDPTGEKLFF
TRBV7-8	TRBJ1-2	medium-sized	TRBD1	TGTGCCAGCAGCGGGACAGCGGCCTACACCTTC	CASSGTAAYTF
TRBV6-5	TRBJ2-3	once	NA	TGTGCCAGCAGTTACGTAGGGGCTACGCAGTATTTT	CASSYVGATQYF
TRBV27	TRBJ2-7	NA	TRBD1	TGTGCCAGCAGTTATCAGGGGGCGAGCTACGAGCAGTACTTC	CASSYQGASYEQYF
TRBV4-1	TRBJ1-5	NA	TRBD1	TGCGCCAGCAGCCAAGATCAACAGGGGAGTCAGCCCCAGCATTTT	CASSQDQQGSQPQHF
TRBV19	TRBJ1-1	NA	NA	TGTGCCAGTAGTCCTCCAGGGGTTGAAGCTTTCTTT	CASSPPGVEAFF
TRBV20-1	TRBJ1-1	NA	TRBD1	TGCAGTGCTGAGGACAGGGCGAACACTGAAGCTTTCTTT	CSAEDRANTEAFF
TRBV6-5	TRBJ1-1	few	NA	TGTGCCAGCAGTTACGGGGGAACTGAAGCTTTCTTT	CASSYGGTEAFF
TRBV7-9	TRBJ2-3	once	TRBD2	TGTGCCAGCAGCTCAAGAGCGGGGGGTGGCACAGATACGCAGTATTTT	CASSSRAGGGTDTQYF
TRBV10-3	TRBJ2-2	few	NA	TGTGCCATCACGGCACCCAACACCGGGGAGCTGTTTTTT	CAITAPNTGELFF
TRBV7-9	TRBJ1-1	few	TRBD1	TGTGCCAGCAGCTTACAGGGGGCGACTGAAGCTTTCTTT	CASSLQGATEAFF
TRBV25-1	TRBJ2-2	NA	TRBD1	TGTGCCAGCAGCCCGGGACAGGGATATGGCGGGGAGCTGTTTTTT	CASSPGQGYGGELFF
TRBV7-9	TRBJ2-2	NA	NA	TGTGCCAGCAGCTCTCTACCGGGACAGGCGGGAGCCGGGGAGCTGTTTTTT	CASSSLPGQAGAGELFF
TRBV15	TRBJ1-4	many	TRBD1	TGTGCCACCAAAGATAACAGGGGTCTCGAAGCTAATGAAAAACTGTTTTTT	CATKDNRGLEANEKLFF
TRBV20-1	TRBJ2-5	NA	TRBD2	TGCAGTGCTAGAACCCGACTAGCGGGACGAGAGACCCAGTACTTC	CSARTRLAGRETQYF
TRBV4-3	TRBJ2-1	NA	TRBD1	TGCGCCAGCAGCCATCGACAGGGCAATGAGCAGTTCTTC	CASSHRQGNEQFF
TRBV5-1	TRBJ1-1	NA	NA	TGCGCCAGCAGGACCGGCGCTGAAGCTTTCTTT	CASRTGAEAFF
TRBV4-3	TRBJ2-2	few	TRBD1	TGCGCCAGCAGCCCACGACAGGGTTTAGGCGGGGAGCTGTTTTTT	CASSPRQGLGGELFF
TRBV3-2	TRBJ2-7	few	NA	TGTGCCAGCAGCCAAGAGTGGCGGGGGGTCTCCTACGAGCAGTACTTC	CASSQEWRGVSYEQYF
TRBV7-3	TRBJ1-4	NA	TRBD1	TGTGCCAGCAGAGCCGACAGGGTTACGGAAAAACTGTTTTTT	CASRADRVTEKLFF
TRBV12-3/TRBV12-4	TRBJ2-6	few	NA	TGTGCCAGCAGTTTGAGACCTGGGGCCAACGTCCTGACTTTC	CASSLRPGANVLTF
TRBV25-1	TRBJ2-7	few	NA	TGTGCCAGCAGGGGGGGCCACGAGCAGTACTTC	CASRGGHEQYF
TRBV6-2/TRBV6-3	TRBJ2-1	few	TRBD2	TGTGCCAGCAGTCCAACCGGGGGGTACAATGAGCAGTTCTTC	CASSPTGGYNEQFF
TRBV4-3	TRBJ1-1	few	NA	TGCGCCAGCAGCCTCGACCGGGACGGCCTGAACACTGAAGCTTTCTTT	CASSLDRDGLNTEAFF
TRBV6-2/TRBV6-3	TRBJ1-5	few	NA	TGTGCCAGCAGTTACCGGGACTTCAATCAGCCCCAGCATTTT	CASSYRDFNQPQHF
TRBV7-9	TRBJ1-3	once	TRBD1	TGTGCCAGCAGCCCCCCGGGACAGGGGAGTTCCGGAAACACCATATATTTT	CASSPPGQGSSGNTIYF
TRBV6-5	TRBJ2-5	few	NA	TGTGCCAGCAGCCCGGGACCGATCCAAGAGACCCAGTACTTC	CASSPGPIQETQYF
TRBV4-1	TRBJ1-5	NA	NA	TGCGCCAGCAGCCAAGAGGGCGGGGGCAGGGAACGGGGATTTCGGGATCAGCCCCAGCATTTT	CASSQEGGGRERGFRDQPQHF
TRBV29-1	TRBJ1-1	few	TRBD1	TGCAGCGTTGAGACAGGGTCATACACTGAAGCTTTCTTT	CSVETGSYTEAFF
TRBV11-2	TRBJ2-2	NA	NA	TGTGCCATCCAGGCCACCGGGGAGCTGTTTTTT	CAIQATGELFF
TRBV6-6	TRBJ2-1	NA	NA	TGTGCCAGCAGTGTGGTTATGTCCGAGCAGTTCTTC	CASSVVMSEQFF
TRBV6-5	TRBJ1-6	many	TRBD1	TGTGCCAGCAGACCGACAGGGAGGAATTCACCCCTCCACTTT	CASRPTGRNSPLHF
TRBV4-1	TRBJ2-3	NA	NA	TGCGCCAGCAGCCAAGAAGGCGGGGGCCCCGTCGCAGATACGCAGTATTTT	CASSQEGGGPVADTQYF
TRBV7-9	TRBJ2-5	few	NA	TGTGCCAGCAGCACGCCGGGGCAACAAGAGACCCAGTACTTC	CASSTPGQQETQYF
TRBV25-1	TRBJ1-1	NA	NA	TGTGCCAGCAAAAGGGGATTTGAAGCTTTCTTT	CASKRGFEAFF
TRBV7-2	TRBJ1-2	NA	TRBD1	TGTGCCAGCAGCTTACCCCGGGACAGGGTAGTTCACTATGGCTACACCTTC	CASSLPRDRVVHYGYTF
TRBV5-6	TRBJ2-7	few	NA	TGTGCCAGCGCACTAGGGGGGAGCGAGCAGTACTTC	CASALGGSEQYF
TRBV7-9	TRBJ1-1	few	NA	TGTGCCAGCAGCTTTCCGTTTGGGACCACTGAAGCTTTCTTT	CASSFPFGTTEAFF
TRBV7-6	TRBJ2-5	NA	NA	TGTGCCAGCAGCTCCTCCTACGGGGGGCACCAAGAGACCCAGTACTTC	CASSSSYGGHQETQYF